These 17 T cell receptor beta chains share one sample of origin, sequenced in a study of blood T cell repertoires in COVID-19 (dated by TCRdb to 2019 to 2021). Receptor libraries were prepared by the immunoSEQ multiplex PCR assay. TCRdb limited this immuneACCESS table to in-frame rearrangements with V and J called. A share of clones is missing; checked studies link under half to unresolved V genes, and the rest is unexplained. Recorded for this sample are tens of thousands of clones; approximately 90% of them occurred a single time. The top ten hold 4.7% of the sample. The sequenced sample consisted of peripheral blood. These receptors came from a man aged 60 to 75 with COVID-19, enrolled during active disease.

The chain uses TRBV12-5 and TRBJ2-7; 7 bases map to TRBD1. V dropped 3 bases and J dropped 6; count of bases not matched to a gene: 8. CDR3 length: 14 residues. Germline V gene lookup returns CDR1 LGHNT and CDR2 FRNRAP. The CDR3 bases are TGTGCTAGTGGTTTCGGACAGGTCCCGGGCGAGCAGTACTTC. The encoded protein is CASGFGQVPGEQYF.

This sequence joins TRBV11-3 and TRBJ2-2, with TRBD1 as a possible D gene (7 bases). The CDR3 loop spans 18 amino acids. The V end was cut by 4 bases, the J end by 0 bases, with 18 bases between. Germline values: CDR1 SGHNT, CDR2 YENEEA. CDR3 protein: CASSSHRRDRTNTGELFF. The CDR3 DNA sequence: TGTGCCAGCAGCTCTCACCGGAGGGACAGAACGAACACCGGGGAGCTGTTTTTT.

V usage is TRBV6-5 and J usage is TRBJ1-2, with TRBD1 as a possible D gene (5 bases). The germline CDR1 and CDR2 sequences are MNHEY and SVGAGI. The CDR3 spans 12 residues. V lost 6 bases to trimming and J lost 4 bases, with 9 bases between them. The chain's CDR3 is CASSKGIYGYTF. DNA for the CDR3: TGTGCCAGCAGCAAGGGGATCTATGGCTACACCTTC.

This clone has a single count. The chain joins TRBV27 to TRBJ2-1, with a possible D match to TRBD1 (6 bases). CDR3 length: 11 residues. Trimming stripped 10 bases from V and 7 bases from J, with 11 bases between. Germline V gene sequence: CDR1 MNHEY, CDR2 SMNVEV (reference sequence). The CDR3 DNA reads TGTGCCACCACAAGGGGGAATGAGCAGTTCTTC. The encoded protein is CATTRGNEQFF.

This chain links TRBV18 with TRBJ2-7; 11 bases are shared with TRBD2. CDR1 is KGHSH, CDR2 LQKENI, per germline. Germline trimming cut 3 bases from V and 4 bases from J; bases unmatched to any gene: 2. CDR3 length equals 14 residues. CDR3 sequence reads: CASSPVAGGYEQYF. The CDR3, as DNA: TGTGCCAGCTCACCGGTAGCGGGAGGGTACGAGCAGTACTTC.

The chain joins TRBV5-1 to TRBJ2-3; 13 nucleotides match TRBD2. V was pared by 2 bases and J by 3 bases, with 6 bases of the junction left unmatched. The germline gives CDR1 SGHRS, CDR2 YFSETQ. This CDR3 is 17 amino acids long. The CDR3 DNA sequence: TGCGCCAGCAGCTTCGGACTAGCGGGAGTAAGGACAGATACGCAGTATTTT. Translating gives CASSFGLAGVRTDTQYF.

The gene calls are TRBV27 and TRBJ2-5; 8 nucleotides line up with TRBD2. The V and J ends lost 6 bases and 3 bases, in that order; junction bases with no gene match: 6. Germline assignment: CDR1 MNHEY and CDR2 SMNVEV (reference sequence). The CDR3 runs 14 residues. CDR3 sequence (DNA): TGTGCCAGCAGCGAGGTCGGGAGGGAAGAGACCCAGTACTTC. It encodes CASSEVGREETQYF.

V usage is TRBV2 and J usage is TRBJ2-3; 7 nucleotides line up with TRBD1. The CDR3 loop spans 14 amino acids. V lost 6 bases to trimming and J lost 4 bases; unmatched junction nucleotides: 7. Germline assignment: CDR1 SNHLY and CDR2 FYNNEI. The CDR3 loop reads CASRGTVVSDTQYF. As DNA, the CDR3 is TGTGCCAGCAGGGGGACAGTTGTTTCAGATACGCAGTATTTT.

The V and J genes are TRBV30 and TRBJ1-2; D not certain. Trimming removed 4 bases from V and 5 bases from J, with 23 bases in between. The CDR3 runs 16 residues. Germline CDR1 GTSNPN, CDR2 SVGIG (reference sequence). The CDR3 loop reads CAWTDAQGPARYGYTF. Here the CDR3 DNA reads TGTGCCTGGACCGACGCCCAAGGTCCCGCCAGGTATGGCTACACCTTC.

V and J are TRBV7-9 and TRBJ1-6, with D tentatively TRBD1 (5 bases). The CDR3 runs 14 residues. V gave up 7 bases and J gave up 10 bases, with 17 bases separating them. From germline, CDR1 is SEHNR and CDR2 FQNEAQ (reference sequence). CDR3 protein: CASTYGGVSSPLHF. The CDR3 DNA reads as TGTGCCAGCACGTACGGAGGGGTCTCGTCACCCCTCCACTTT.

In this sample, this clone turned up once. V and J are TRBV6-5 and TRBJ2-7; TRBD1 might be the D (6 bases). Between the trimmed V and J ends, which lost 1 base and 5 bases, there was a span of 12 bases. This CDR3 contains 14 residues. CDR1 MNHEY and CDR2 SVGAGI come from the germline V gene. The CDR3 sequence is CASSYFGGGNEQYF. CDR3 in DNA: TGTGCCAGCAGTTACTTTGGGGGCGGAAACGAGCAGTACTTC.

This clone appeared a few times. This sequence joins TRBV6-5 and TRBJ2-7; maybe TRBD2 (6 bases). From germline, CDR1 is MNHEY and CDR2 SVGAGI. The CDR3 length is 13 residues. The V and J ends lost 6 bases and 3 bases respectively, with 12 bases between them. CDR3: CASRIPGGYEQYF. CDR3 nucleotide sequence: TGTGCCAGCAGGATCCCCGGGGGCTACGAGCAGTACTTC.

The chain is built from TRBV11-2 and TRBJ1-4; 7 bases agree with TRBD1. Unmatched junction bases numbered 6, after V lost 5 bases and J lost 0 bases. Per the germline V gene, CDR1 is SGHAT and CDR2 is FQNNGV. There are 16 residues in the CDR3. The CDR3 coding sequence is TGTGCCAGCAGCCCCTACAGGGGCGCAACTAATGAAAAACTGTTTTTT. It codes for CASSPYRGATNEKLFF.

J is TRBJ1-2 and V is TRBV27, with TRBD1 identical over 8 bases. Germline lookup yields CDR1 MNHEY and CDR2 SMNVEV (reference sequence). This CDR3 has 14 residues. V was clipped by 6 bases and J by 7 bases; unmatched bases: 10. The CDR3, as DNA: TGTGCCAGCAGATACAACAGGGGGGGGTCTGGCTACACCTTC. Residues: CASRYNRGGSGYTF.

This chain connects TRBV11-2 to TRBJ2-7, with D possibly TRBD2 on 5 matching bases. The CDR3 totals 17 residues. Looked up from germline, CDR1 is SGHAT and CDR2 is FQNNGV. Trimming took 1 base from V and 1 from J, leaving 17 bases between them. The CDR3 region is CASSLVSVIGISYEQYF. In nucleotides, the CDR3 is TGTGCCAGCAGCTTAGTCTCTGTAATCGGGATATCCTACGAGCAGTACTTC.

The chain carries TRBV6-7 and TRBJ2-7, with D tentatively TRBD2 (6 bases). TRBV6-7 is reported as an ORF; its role is uncertain. V lost 0 bases and J lost 5, with 23 bases in between. The CDR3 length is 18 residues. CDR3 protein: CASSYSLGGGESYHEQYF. The DNA of the CDR3 is TGTGCCAGCAGTTACTCGCTCGGGGGTGGGGAGTCCTACCACGAGCAGTACTTC.

The chain recombines TRBV6-2 or TRBV6-3 with TRBJ2-7; the match to TRBD2 covers 11 bases. The trim removed 3 bases at V and 5 bases at J, leaving 21 bases unmatched. Germline V CDR1 and CDR2: MNHEY, SVGEGT. This CDR3 is built from 20 residues. In nucleotides, the CDR3 is TGTGCCAGCAGTTATTCTGTCGCTCGTAGCGGGAGGGCCCTAACCCACGAGCAGTACTTC. Translating it yields CASSYSVARSGRALTHEQYF.